The 3 T cell receptor beta chains below were found in one sample sequenced in a study of T-cell reconstitution after alpha-beta-depleted transplantation in children. Preparing the TCRbeta library involved the use of unique molecular identifiers. TCRdb re-derived calls from the PCR reads in MiXCR, one entry per CDR3 protein. The sample carries some 350,000 distinct CDR3 sequences, about 17% recorded once. Sequenced material: PBMCs, mostly from graft donor cells, taken 360 days after TCRalphabeta/CD19-depleted stem cell transplant. The receptors shown here come from a male patient aged 2 to 10 who had a stem cell transplant for acute lymphoblastic leukemia, so the T cells may come from the graft donor.

This clonotype has just a few counts. The chain recombines TRBV11-2 with TRBJ1-1; no clear D. Trimming left V 4 bases short and J 1 base short, with 7 bases between. This CDR3 contains 13 residues. Germline CDR1 and CDR2: SGHAT and FQNNGV. CDR3: CASSWNQNTEAFF. The CDR3, as DNA: TGTGCCAGCAGCTGGAACCAGAACACTGAAGCTTTCTTT. The variable domain in full, with the rest retrieved from reference TRBV11-2 and TRBJ1-1, is EAGVAQSPRYKIIEKRQSVAFWCNPISGHATLYWYQQILGQGPKLLIQFQNNGVVDDSQLPKDRFSAERLKGVDSTLKIQPAKLEDSAVYLCASSWNQNTEAFFGQGTRLTVV.

The CDR3 reads CASRKGGGTEAFF. CDR3 DNA: TGTGCCAGCAGGAAGGGGGGGGGTACTGAAGCTTTCTTT. This chain joins TRBV12-3 or TRBV12-4 and TRBJ1-1; TRBD1 is a possible D gene (6 bases). V was cut by 6 bases and J by 5 bases, with 13 bases left in between. The CDR3 runs to 13 residues.

In this sample, this clonotype turned up a few times. V gene TRBV20-1 combines with J gene TRBJ2-1; TRBD1 matches at 9 bases. Germline-derived CDR1 and CDR2 are DFQATT and SNEGSKA (reference sequence). V gave up 6 bases and J gave up 9 bases; unmatched junction bases: 18. The CDR3 contains 16 residues. CDR3 protein: CSAGGVYRGPLGEQFF. CDR3 DNA: TGCAGTGCGGGGGGGGTTTACAGGGGGCCTTTGGGTGAGCAGTTCTTC.